This T cell receptor (beta chain) is from a study of immune evolution from preneoplasia to lung adenocarcinoma. Overall study: HLA loss of heterozygosity: 7% AIS, about 15% MIA, about 31% ADC, none AAH.

Between the mid-2010s and the late 2010s, patients underwent resection in Japan or China. Two lung cancer pathologists independently confirmed each histologic diagnosis. Germline V gene sequence: CDR1 SGDLS, CDR2 YYNGEE. Losses at the gene ends were 4 bases for V and 2 bases for J; bases not matched to a gene: 6. This CDR3 comprises 15 residues. The data were produced by immunoSEQ multiplex PCR, yet TCRdb's version contains in-frame clones alone and is incomplete. The repertoire holds about 5,700 clones, with around four fifths as singletons. The sequence was collected from a person aged 55-85 years with lung adenocarcinoma. The rearrangement uses TRBV9 and TRBJ2-1; 7 nucleotides match TRBD2. The sample comprised FFPE minimally invasive lung adenocarcinoma tissue. CDR3 in amino acids: CASSSRDYPYNEQFF. CDR3 sequence (DNA): TGTGCCAGCAGCTCGCGGGACTACCCCTACAATGAGCAGTTCTTC. Filled out from reference TRBV9 and TRBJ2-1, the complete variable domain reads DSGVTQTPKHLITATGQRVTLRCSPRSGDLSVYWYQQSLDQGLQFLIQYYNGEERAKGNILERFSAQQFPDLHSELNLSSLELGDSALYFCASSSRDYPYNEQFFGPGTRLTVL.